Shown below are 20 T cell receptor beta chains from a single sample sequenced in a study of PD-1 blockade in classical Hodgkin lymphoma. After autologous stem cell transplantation all patients relapsed, and prior brentuximab vedotin exposure differed between cohorts. Magnetic negative selection purified CD4+ T cells from thawed PBMCs. Measured with immunoSEQ multiplex PCR; TCRdb has only the in-frame clones, and not every one. Among some 2,500 clones listed, 80% to 90% were seen once. Sequencing was performed on CD4+ T cells from blood, taken at baseline. Every receptor here comes from a human donor with classical Hodgkin lymphoma.

V and J are TRBV2 and TRBJ2-4, with D perhaps matching TRBD2 (5 bases). CDR1 is SNHLY, CDR2 FYNNEI, per germline. V shed 7 bases and J shed 3 bases, with 16 bases lying between them. This CDR3 has 15 residues. CDR3 region: CASTTNPGNKNIQYF. The CDR3 DNA follows: TGTGCCAGCACCACCAACCCGGGGAACAAAAACATTCAGTACTTC.

This rearrangement joins TRBV7-9 to TRBJ1-6; maybe TRBD1 (6 bases). The CDR3 is 15 residues long. CDR1 is SEHNR and CDR2 is FQNEAQ in the germline V gene (reference sequence). V lost 1 base and J 6 bases, leaving 10 bases between the germline ends. The CDR3 nucleotides read TGTGCCAGCAGCTTAGGGACAGCGCTTAATTCACCCCTCCACTTT. This translates into CASSLGTALNSPLHF.

The V call is TRBV7-9, the J call TRBJ2-5; TRBD2 might be the D (6 bases). This CDR3 is built from 11 residues. CDR1 is SEHNR and CDR2 is FQNEAQ in the germline V gene (reference sequence). V gave up 8 bases and J gave up 5 bases, with 9 bases separating them. CDR3: CASGAGETQYF. The CDR3 DNA reads as TGTGCCAGCGGAGCGGGCGAGACCCAGTACTTC.

The chain is built from TRBV7-2 and TRBJ2-3; the D is unclear. CDR1 is SGHTA and CDR2 is FQGNSA in the germline V gene. This CDR3 spans 12 amino acids. Trimming left V 3 bases short and J 8 bases short, with 9 bases between. The CDR3 loop reads CASSLGFVTQYF. The CDR3 nucleotides read TGTGCCAGCAGCTTGGGTTTTGTTACGCAGTATTTT.

The chain joins TRBV7-6 to TRBJ1-2, with D possibly matching TRBD1 (6 bases). This CDR3 has 15 residues. Trimming left V 4 bases short and J 0 bases short, with 12 bases between. Per germline, CDR1 SGHVS and CDR2 FNYEAQ. This CDR3 reads CASSSSDRANYGYTF. Here the CDR3 DNA reads TGTGCCAGCAGCTCGTCGGACAGAGCTAACTATGGCTACACCTTC.

This clone was recorded once. Here the CDR3 reads CASSPGGSGRGYEQYF. The CDR3 region has the DNA TGTGCCAGCAGCCCGGGGGGTAGCGGGAGAGGGTACGAGCAGTACTTC. V is TRBV5-4 and J is TRBJ2-7, with TRBD2 matching over 9 bases. Per the germline V gene, CDR1 is SGHNT and CDR2 is YYREEE (reference sequence). The V and J ends lost 4 bases and 4 bases, in that order; junction bases with no gene match: 12. This CDR3 comprises 16 residues.

The chain couples TRBV21-1 to TRBJ2-7; the table's D call of TRBD2 was not tested on the DNA. TRBV21-1 is marked as a pseudogene. The CDR3 length is 17 residues. CDR3 in amino acids: CASTCSALRAGVCRQYF. CDR3 bases: TGTGCCAGCACCTGTTCGGCGTTAAGAGCGGGGGTTTGTAGGCAGTACTTC.

The CDR3 here is CASSLEVGGNEQYF. CDR3 nucleotide sequence: TGCGCCAGCAGCCTAGAGGTTGGAGGGAACGAGCAGTACTTC. The chain has TRBV4-1 and TRBJ2-7, with D perhaps TRBD2 (6 bases). V was cut by 4 bases and J by 5 bases, with 15 bases left in between. The CDR3 consists of 14 residues. Germline loops: CDR1 MGHRA, CDR2 YSYEKL.

The chain has TRBV11-2 and TRBJ2-4; D may correspond to TRBD1 or TRBD2 (7 bases each). Deletions cut 3 bases from V and 0 bases from J, with 9 bases between. Germline CDR1 SGHAT, CDR2 FQNNGV. The CDR3 has 15 residues. The CDR3 nucleotides are TGTGCCAGCAGCTTCAGGGGGGGAGCCAAAAACATTCAGTACTTC. As protein: CASSFRGGAKNIQYF.

This chain connects TRBV28 to TRBJ1-2; the D is unclear. The V end was cut by 4 bases, the J end by 6 bases, with 15 bases between. Germline CDR1 reads MDHEN; CDR2 reads SYDVKM. The CDR3 has 14 amino acids. CDR3 in amino acids: CASSYVGFFDGYTF. The CDR3 DNA reads TGTGCCAGCAGTTATGTCGGATTTTTTGATGGCTACACCTTC.

The chain is built from TRBV11-2 and TRBJ2-4, with 8 bases identical to TRBD1. Trimming took 1 base from V and 5 from J; bases not matched to a gene: 10. Germline CDR1 reads SGHAT; CDR2 reads FQNNGV. This CDR3 spans 17 amino acids. The CDR3 sequence is CASSLVGAGGNENIQYF. In DNA form, the CDR3 reads TGTGCCAGCAGCTTAGTCGGGGCAGGGGGCAACGAAAACATTCAGTACTTC.

For the CDR3, the DNA is TGTGCCAGCAGCTCCACGGGACTAGCGGGGCGATGGGGCTCCTACAATGAGCAGTTCTTC. It encodes CASSSTGLAGRWGSYNEQFF. The V gene is TRBV4-2, the J gene TRBJ2-1; 13 bases are shared with TRBD2. J was trimmed by 0 bases and V by 5 bases; bases with no gene match: 13. The CDR3 contains 20 residues. The germline V gene encodes CDR1 LGHNA and CDR2 YNFKEQ.

This chain uses TRBV2 with TRBJ2-6, with D perhaps matching TRBD1 (6 bases). This CDR3 is built from 15 residues. In germline, CDR1 is SNHLY, CDR2 FYNNEI. Trimming cost V 7 bases and J 0 bases, with 10 bases left between them. CDR3 nucleotides: TGTGCCAGCACTACAGGGAGCTCTGGGGCCAACGTCCTGACTTTC. Its protein is CASTTGSSGANVLTF.

The V and J genes are TRBV9 and TRBJ1-2; D is uncertain. The CDR3 contains 14 residues. V lost 7 bases, J lost 5 bases, and 18 bases lay in between. Germline V gives CDR1 SGDLS, CDR2 YYNGEE. The CDR3 DNA is TGTGCCAGCGCAGCGGGGAACCGGGCATATGGCTACACCTTC. This translates into CASAAGNRAYGYTF. The full variable domain, in which reference TRBV9 and TRBJ1-2 provide the parts outside the CDR3, is DSGVTQTPKHLITATGQRVTLRCSPRSGDLSVYWYQQSLDQGLQFLIQYYNGEERAKGNILERFSAQQFPDLHSELNLSSLELGDSALYFCASAAGNRAYGYTFGSGTRLTVV.

V and J are TRBV11-3 and TRBJ1-4; D unclear. The CDR3 covers 14 residues. Germline V gene lookup returns CDR1 SGHNT and CDR2 YENEEA. V shed 1 base and J shed 3 bases, with 6 bases lying between them. The CDR3 sequence is CASSLARSNEKLFF. For the CDR3, the DNA is TGTGCCAGCAGCTTAGCCCGGTCTAATGAAAAACTGTTTTTT.

The V gene is TRBV5-1, the J gene TRBJ2-7; D not certain. Looked up from germline, CDR1 is SGHRS and CDR2 is YFSETQ. V gave up 4 bases and J gave up 0 bases, with 11 bases separating them. The CDR3 spans 14 residues. The CDR3 sequence is CASSLDWTSYEQYF. The CDR3 region has the DNA TGCGCCAGCAGCCTAGACTGGACCTCCTACGAGCAGTACTTC.

This chain connects TRBV6-6 to TRBJ2-7; 9 positions match TRBD1. CDR3 length equals 13 residues. Per the germline V gene, CDR1 is MNHNY and CDR2 is SVGAGI (reference sequence). V was pared by 7 bases and J by 5 bases, with 6 bases of the junction left unmatched. The DNA of the CDR3 is TGTGCCAGCACCCGGGACAGGGTCGACGAGCAGTACTTC. It translates to CASTRDRVDEQYF.

V usage is TRBV5-1 and J usage is TRBJ2-1; the D gene is possibly TRBD2 (5 bases). This CDR3 has 16 residues. V lost 4 bases to trimming and J lost 5 bases, with 19 bases between them. The germline V gene encodes CDR1 SGHRS and CDR2 YFSETQ. The CDR3 sequence is CASSLRTVSLNNEQFF. The CDR3, as DNA: TGCGCCAGCAGCCTAAGGACTGTCTCCCTTAACAATGAGCAGTTCTTC.

The chain employs TRBV28 and TRBJ1-5, with D hard to call. Germline lookup yields CDR1 MDHEN and CDR2 SYDVKM. Trimming left V 7 bases short and J 4 bases short, with 14 bases between. The length of the CDR3 is 14 residues. CDR3 DNA: TGTGCCAGCACCCGGATAAGGTATAATCAGCCCCAGCATTTT. Amino acid sequence: CASTRIRYNQPQHF. Full variable domain (remainder filled in from reference TRBV28 and TRBJ1-5): DVKVTQSSRYLVKRTGEKVFLECVQDMDHENMFWYRQDPGLGLRLIYFSYDVKMKEKGDIPEGYSVSREKKERFSLILESASTNQTSMYLCASTRIRYNQPQHFGDGTRLSIL.

The genes are TRBV7-9 and TRBJ1-2; 7 bases align to TRBD1. The germline gives CDR1 SEHNR, CDR2 FQNEAQ (reference sequence). After removal of 5 bases from V and 8 bases from J, the junction contained 11 bases not matched to a gene. The CDR3 consists of 14 residues. For the CDR3, the DNA is TGTGCCAGCAGCCTATCGACAGGGACTTTCGGCTACACCTTC. Amino acid sequence: CASSLSTGTFGYTF.